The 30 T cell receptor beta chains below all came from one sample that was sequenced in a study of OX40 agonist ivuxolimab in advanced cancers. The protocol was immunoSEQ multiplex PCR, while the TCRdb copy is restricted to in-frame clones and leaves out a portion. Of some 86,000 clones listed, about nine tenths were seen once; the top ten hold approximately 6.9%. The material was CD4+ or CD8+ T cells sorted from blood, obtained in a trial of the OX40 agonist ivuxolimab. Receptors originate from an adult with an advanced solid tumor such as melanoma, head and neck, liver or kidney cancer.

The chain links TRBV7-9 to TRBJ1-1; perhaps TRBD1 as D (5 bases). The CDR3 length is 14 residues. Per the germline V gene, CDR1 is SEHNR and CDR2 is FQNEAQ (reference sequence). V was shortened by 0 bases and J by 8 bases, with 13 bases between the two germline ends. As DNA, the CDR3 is TGTGCCAGCAGCTTAGCCTCCGACGGGACCGAAGCTTTCTTT. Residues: CASSLASDGTEAFF.

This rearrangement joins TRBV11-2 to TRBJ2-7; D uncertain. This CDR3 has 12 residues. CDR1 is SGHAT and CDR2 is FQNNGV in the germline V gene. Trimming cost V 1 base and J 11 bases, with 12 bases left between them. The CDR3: CASSLATQREYF. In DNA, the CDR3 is TGTGCCAGCAGCTTAGCAACCCAACGGGAGTACTTC.

CDR3 in amino acids: CASSQEGTSGSRETQYF. The DNA of the CDR3 is TGTGCCAGCAGCCAAGAAGGGACTAGCGGGAGTAGGGAGACCCAGTACTTC. The rearrangement joins TRBV4-2 to TRBJ2-5, with 14 bases that match TRBD2. Germline V gives CDR1 LGHNA, CDR2 YNFKEQ. This CDR3 is 17 amino acids long. Trimming removed 0 bases from V and 5 bases from J; junction bases left unmatched: 5.

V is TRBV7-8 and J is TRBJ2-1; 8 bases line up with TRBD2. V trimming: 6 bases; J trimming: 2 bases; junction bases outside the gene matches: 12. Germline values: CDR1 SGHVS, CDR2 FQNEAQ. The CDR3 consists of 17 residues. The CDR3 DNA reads TGTGCCAGCAGTCTTGCCTTTGGACTAGCCGCCTACAATGAGCAGTTCTTC. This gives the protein CASSLAFGLAAYNEQFF.

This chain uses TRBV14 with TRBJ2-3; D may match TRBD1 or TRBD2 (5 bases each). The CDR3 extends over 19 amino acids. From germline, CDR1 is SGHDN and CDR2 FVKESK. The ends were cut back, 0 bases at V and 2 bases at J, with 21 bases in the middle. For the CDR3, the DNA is TGTGCCAGCAGCCAAGATAGGGGAGATGGCTACCGAATCACAGATACGCAGTATTTT. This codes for CASSQDRGDGYRITDTQYF.

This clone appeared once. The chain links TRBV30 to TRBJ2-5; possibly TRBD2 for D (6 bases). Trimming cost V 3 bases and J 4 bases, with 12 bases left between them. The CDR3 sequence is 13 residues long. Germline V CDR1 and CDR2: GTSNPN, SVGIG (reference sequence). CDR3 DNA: TGTGCCTGGAGGGGCTCCGGGGGAGAGACCCAGTACTTC. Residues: CAWRGSGGETQYF.

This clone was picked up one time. The CDR3 region is CASSATGGPLYGYTF. CDR3 DNA sequence: TGTGCCAGCAGTGCGACAGGGGGCCCTCTCTATGGCTACACCTTC. V gene TRBV27 combines with J gene TRBJ1-2; TRBD1 matches at 10 bases. Germline CDR1 and CDR2: MNHEY and SMNVEV (reference sequence). Unmatched junction bases numbered 7, after V lost 5 bases and J lost 4 bases. The CDR3 contains 15 residues.

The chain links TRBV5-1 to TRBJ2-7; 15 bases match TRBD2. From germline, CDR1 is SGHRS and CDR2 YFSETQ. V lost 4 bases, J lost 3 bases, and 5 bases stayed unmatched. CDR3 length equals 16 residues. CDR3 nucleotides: TGCGCCAGCAGCCCACCGGGACTAGCGGGAGGCTACGAGCAGTACTTC. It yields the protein CASSPPGLAGGYEQYF. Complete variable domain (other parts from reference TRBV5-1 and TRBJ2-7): KAGVTQTPRYLIKTRGQQVTLSCSPISGHRSVSWYQQTPGQGLQFLFEYFSETQRNKGNFPGRFSGRQFSNSRSEMNVSTLELGDSALYLCASSPPGLAGGYEQYFGPGTRLTVT.

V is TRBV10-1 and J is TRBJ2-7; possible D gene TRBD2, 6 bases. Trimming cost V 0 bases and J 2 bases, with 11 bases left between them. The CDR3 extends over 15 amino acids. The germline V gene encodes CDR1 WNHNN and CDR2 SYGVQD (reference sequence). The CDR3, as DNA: TGCGCCAGCAGTGAGTCCGGGGGACCTCCCTACGAGCAGTACTTC. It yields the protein CASSESGGPPYEQYF.

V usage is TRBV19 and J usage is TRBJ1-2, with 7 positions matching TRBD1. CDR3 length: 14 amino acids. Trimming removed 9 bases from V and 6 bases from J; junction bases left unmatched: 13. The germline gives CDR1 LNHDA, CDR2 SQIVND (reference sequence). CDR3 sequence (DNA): TGTGCCAGCCTTTCCCCGGACAGGAGGAATGGCTACACCTTC. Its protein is CASLSPDRRNGYTF.

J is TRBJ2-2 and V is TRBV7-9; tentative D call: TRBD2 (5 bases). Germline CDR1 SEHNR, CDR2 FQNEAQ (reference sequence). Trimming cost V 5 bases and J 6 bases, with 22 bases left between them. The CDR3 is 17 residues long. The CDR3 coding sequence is TGTGCCAGCAGCCCCGACGCTAGCAGCCTTAACGCCGGGGAGCTGTTTTTT. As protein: CASSPDASSLNAGELFF.

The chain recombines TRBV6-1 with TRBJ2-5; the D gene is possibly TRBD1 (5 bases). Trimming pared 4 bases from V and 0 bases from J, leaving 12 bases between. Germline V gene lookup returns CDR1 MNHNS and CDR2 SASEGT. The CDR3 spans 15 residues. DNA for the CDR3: TGTGCCAGCAGTGCAAAGTCAGGGTACCAAGAGACCCAGTACTTC. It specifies CASSAKSGYQETQYF.

The CDR3 sequence is CASSLRLAGAGNEQFF. The CDR3 DNA reads as TGTGCCAGCAGCCTCCGACTAGCGGGAGCGGGGAATGAGCAGTTCTTC. The gene calls are TRBV28 and TRBJ2-1; 12 nucleotides match TRBD2. Germline CDR1 is MDHEN and CDR2 is SYDVKM. The CDR3 runs 16 residues. With V trimmed by 6 bases and J by 7 bases, 10 bases remained unmatched. The entire variable domain, with the rest obtained from reference TRBV28 and TRBJ2-1, is as follows: DVKVTQSSRYLVKRTGEKVFLECVQDMDHENMFWYRQDPGLGLRLIYFSYDVKMKEKGDIPEGYSVSREKKERFSLILESASTNQTSMYLCASSLRLAGAGNEQFFGPGTRLTVL.

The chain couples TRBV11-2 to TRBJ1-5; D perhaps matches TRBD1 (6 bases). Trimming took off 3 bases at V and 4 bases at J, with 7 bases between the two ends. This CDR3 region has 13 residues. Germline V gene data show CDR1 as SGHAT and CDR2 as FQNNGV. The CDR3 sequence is CASSFQGNQPQHF. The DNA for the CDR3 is TGTGCCAGCAGCTTTCAGGGGAATCAGCCCCAGCATTTT.

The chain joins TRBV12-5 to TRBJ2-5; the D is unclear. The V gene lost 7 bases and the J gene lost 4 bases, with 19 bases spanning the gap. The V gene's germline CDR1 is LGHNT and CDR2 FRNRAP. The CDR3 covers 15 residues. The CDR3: CASALYPGMVETQYF. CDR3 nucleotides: TGTGCTAGTGCCTTGTATCCGGGTATGGTAGAGACCCAGTACTTC.

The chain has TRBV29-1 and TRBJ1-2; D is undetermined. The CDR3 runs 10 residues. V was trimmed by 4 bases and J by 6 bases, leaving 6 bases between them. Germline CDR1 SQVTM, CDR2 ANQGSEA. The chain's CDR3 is CSVVGNGYTF. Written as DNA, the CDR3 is TGCAGCGTTGTGGGTAATGGCTACACCTTC.

The CDR3 here is CASSIDFGNTIYF. As DNA, the CDR3 is TGTGCCAGTAGTATAGACTTTGGAAACACCATATATTTT. V gene TRBV19 combines with J gene TRBJ1-3; no definite D call. CDR1 and CDR2 from the germline V gene are LNHDA and SQIVND (reference sequence). The CDR3 is 13 amino acids. The V end lost 0 bases, the J end lost 3 bases, and 3 bases lay between the germline ends.

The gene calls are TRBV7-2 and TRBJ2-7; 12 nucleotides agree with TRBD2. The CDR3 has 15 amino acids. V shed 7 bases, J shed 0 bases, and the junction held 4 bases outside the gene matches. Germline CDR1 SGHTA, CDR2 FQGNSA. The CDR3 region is CASTLAGGNSYEQYF. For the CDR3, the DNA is TGTGCCAGCACCCTAGCGGGAGGGAACTCCTACGAGCAGTACTTC.

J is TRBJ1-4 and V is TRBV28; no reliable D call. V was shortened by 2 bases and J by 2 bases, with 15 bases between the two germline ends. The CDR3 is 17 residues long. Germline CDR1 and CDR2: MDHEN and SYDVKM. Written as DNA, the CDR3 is TGTGCCAGCAGTTTACGGTTACGTGGGAGGACTAATGAAAAACTGTTTTTT. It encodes CASSLRLRGRTNEKLFF. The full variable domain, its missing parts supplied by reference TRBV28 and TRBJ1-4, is DVKVTQSSRYLVKRTGEKVFLECVQDMDHENMFWYRQDPGLGLRLIYFSYDVKMKEKGDIPEGYSVSREKKERFSLILESASTNQTSMYLCASSLRLRGRTNEKLFFGSGTQLSVL.

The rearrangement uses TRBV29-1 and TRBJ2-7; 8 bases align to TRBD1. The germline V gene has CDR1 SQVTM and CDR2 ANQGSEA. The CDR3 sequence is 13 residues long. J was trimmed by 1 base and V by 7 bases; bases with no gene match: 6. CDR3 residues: CSAGQALSYEQYF. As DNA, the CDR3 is TGCAGCGCGGGACAGGCATTATCCTACGAGCAGTACTTC.

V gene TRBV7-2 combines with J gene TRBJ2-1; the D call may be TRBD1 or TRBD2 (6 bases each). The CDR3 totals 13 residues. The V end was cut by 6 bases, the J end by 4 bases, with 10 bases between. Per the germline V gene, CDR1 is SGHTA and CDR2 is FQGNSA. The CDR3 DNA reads TGTGCCAGCAGGGGGGCGGGATACAATGAGCAGTTCTTC. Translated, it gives CASRGAGYNEQFF.

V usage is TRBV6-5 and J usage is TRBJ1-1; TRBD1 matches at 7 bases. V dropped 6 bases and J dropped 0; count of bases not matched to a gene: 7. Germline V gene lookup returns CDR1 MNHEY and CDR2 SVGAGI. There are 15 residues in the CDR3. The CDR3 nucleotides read TGTGCCAGCAGAAAGAGACAGGGAATGAACACTGAAGCTTTCTTT. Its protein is CASRKRQGMNTEAFF.

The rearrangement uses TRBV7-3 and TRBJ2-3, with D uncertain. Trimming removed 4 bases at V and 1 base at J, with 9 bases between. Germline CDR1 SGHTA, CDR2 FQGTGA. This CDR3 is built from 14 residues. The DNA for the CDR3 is TGTGCCAGCAGCTCCTTTCCGGGCACAGATACGCAGTATTTT. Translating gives CASSSFPGTDTQYF.

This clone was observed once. The CDR3 loop is CASSLWGAYEQYF. In nucleotides, the CDR3 is TGTGCCAGCAGTTTATGGGGGGCCTACGAGCAGTACTTC. The chain employs TRBV27 and TRBJ2-7; TRBD2 might be the D (6 bases). The germline gives CDR1 MNHEY, CDR2 SMNVEV (reference sequence). The CDR3 totals 13 residues. Trimming shortened V by 1 base and J by 2 bases, and 6 bases separated the two germline ends.

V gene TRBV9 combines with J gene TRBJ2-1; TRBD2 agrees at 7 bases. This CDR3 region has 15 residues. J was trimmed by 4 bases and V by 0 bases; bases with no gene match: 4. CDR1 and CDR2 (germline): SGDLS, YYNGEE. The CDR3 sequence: CASSVGSGIYNEQFF. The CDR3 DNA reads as TGTGCCAGCAGCGTAGGAAGCGGGATTTACAATGAGCAGTTCTTC. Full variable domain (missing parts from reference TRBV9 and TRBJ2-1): DSGVTQTPKHLITATGQRVTLRCSPRSGDLSVYWYQQSLDQGLQFLIQYYNGEERAKGNILERFSAQQFPDLHSELNLSSLELGDSALYFCASSVGSGIYNEQFFGPGTRLTVL.

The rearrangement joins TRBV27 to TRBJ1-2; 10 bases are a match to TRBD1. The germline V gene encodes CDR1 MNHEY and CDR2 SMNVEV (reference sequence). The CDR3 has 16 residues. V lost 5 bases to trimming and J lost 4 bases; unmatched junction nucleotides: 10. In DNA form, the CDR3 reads TGTGCCAGCAGTCCCTTAAGGGACAGGGGAGTCTATGGCTACACCTTC. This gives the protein CASSPLRDRGVYGYTF.

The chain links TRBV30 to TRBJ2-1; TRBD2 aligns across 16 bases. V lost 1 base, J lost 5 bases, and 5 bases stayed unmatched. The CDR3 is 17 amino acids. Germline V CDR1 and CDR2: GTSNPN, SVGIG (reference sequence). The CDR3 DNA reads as TGTGCCTGGAGTGAGGGACTAGCGGGAGGGCCAAACAATGAGCAGTTCTTC. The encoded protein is CAWSEGLAGGPNNEQFF.

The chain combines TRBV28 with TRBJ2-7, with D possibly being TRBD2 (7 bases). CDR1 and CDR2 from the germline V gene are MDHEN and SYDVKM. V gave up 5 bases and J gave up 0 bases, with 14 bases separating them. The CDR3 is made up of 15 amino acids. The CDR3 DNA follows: TGTGCCAGCAGTGGGGGGGCAACGATCTCCTACGAGCAGTACTTC. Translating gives CASSGGATISYEQYF. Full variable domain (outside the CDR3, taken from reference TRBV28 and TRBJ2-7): DVKVTQSSRYLVKRTGEKVFLECVQDMDHENMFWYRQDPGLGLRLIYFSYDVKMKEKGDIPEGYSVSREKKERFSLILESASTNQTSMYLCASSGGATISYEQYFGPGTRLTVT.

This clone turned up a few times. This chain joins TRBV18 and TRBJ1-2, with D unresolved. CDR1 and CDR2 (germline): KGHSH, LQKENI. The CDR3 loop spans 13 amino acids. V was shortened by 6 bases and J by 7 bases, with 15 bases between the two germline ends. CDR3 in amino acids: CASSPGERGGYTF. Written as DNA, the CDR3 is TGTGCCAGCTCCCCGGGCGAGAGAGGTGGCTACACCTTC.

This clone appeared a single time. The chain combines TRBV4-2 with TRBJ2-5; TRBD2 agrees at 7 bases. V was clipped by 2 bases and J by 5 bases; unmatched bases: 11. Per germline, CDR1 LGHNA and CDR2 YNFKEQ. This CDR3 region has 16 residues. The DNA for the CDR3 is TGTGCCAGCAGCCAATCCCCGGGGCGGGAGCGGGAGACCCAGTACTTC. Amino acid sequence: CASSQSPGRERETQYF.